These 32 T cell receptor beta chains originate from one sample sequenced in a study of B cell selection in AIRE deficiency. Here immunoSEQ multiplex PCR was the method, and the copy in TCRdb shows in-frame clones only, minus some. This repertoire shows 20,000 to 25,000 clones, 95% to 98% found once; its top ten account for under 0.2%. The sorted conventional CD4 T cells were gated as CD4+CD127+. The sequenced sample was conventional CD4+ T cells sorted from PBMCs. Source of these receptors: a human donor with AIRE deficiency.

This sequence joins TRBV11-3 and TRBJ2-5, with 7 bases aligning to TRBD1. This CDR3 is built from 15 residues. The V gene end was trimmed by 5 bases and the J gene end by 5 bases; junction bases not matched to a gene: 11. Germline V gene data show CDR1 as SGHNT and CDR2 as YENEEA. CDR3 sequence: CASSARGREYETQYF. The DNA of the CDR3 is TGTGCCAGCAGCGCGAGGGGGCGAGAGTATGAGACCCAGTACTTC. The variable domain in full, completed from reference TRBV11-3 and TRBJ2-5, reads EAGVVQSPRYKIIEKKQPVAFWCNPISGHNTLYWYLQNLGQGPELLIRYENEEAVDDSQLPKDRFSAERLKGVDSTLKIQPAELGDSAVYLCASSARGREYETQYFGPGTRLLVL.

The chain is built from TRBV4-2 and TRBJ1-1, with D possibly TRBD1 on 6 matching bases. This CDR3 region has 18 residues. The germline V gene encodes CDR1 LGHNA and CDR2 YNFKEQ. Trimming cost V 0 bases and J 1 base, with 18 bases left between them. The CDR3 loop is CASSQESPRPGANTEAFF. As DNA, the CDR3 is TGTGCCAGCAGCCAAGAGTCCCCACGGCCAGGGGCGAACACTGAAGCTTTCTTT.

The chain links TRBV5-4 to TRBJ2-4; a possible D gene is TRBD2 (5 bases). This CDR3 has 13 amino acids. Between the trimmed V and J ends, which lost 0 bases and 6 bases, there was a span of 7 bases. CDR1 SGHNT and CDR2 YYREEE come from the germline V gene (reference sequence). The CDR3 DNA is TGTGCCAGCAGCTTGGCGGGGAGAAACATTCAGTACTTC. As protein: CASSLAGRNIQYF.

The J gene is TRBJ2-7, the V gene TRBV10-3, with D unresolved. The germline V gene encodes CDR1 ENHRY and CDR2 SYGVKD. Trimming took off 10 bases at V and 0 bases at J, with 16 bases between the two ends. The CDR3 contains 14 residues. The CDR3 spells CATLDTFPSYEQYF. The DNA of the CDR3 is TGTGCCACCTTAGACACTTTCCCCTCCTACGAGCAGTACTTC.

The V call is TRBV11-2, the J call TRBJ2-7; TRBD1 is a possible D gene (6 bases). V was cut by 1 base and J by 6 bases, with 19 bases left in between. Germline V lookup: CDR1 SGHAT, CDR2 FQNNGV. The CDR3 is made up of 16 amino acids. The CDR3: CASSLGVGKLGGEQYF. CDR3 nucleotides: TGTGCCAGCAGCTTAGGGGTGGGCAAATTAGGGGGCGAGCAGTACTTC. The whole variable domain, filled in from reference TRBV11-2 and TRBJ2-7, reads EAGVAQSPRYKIIEKRQSVAFWCNPISGHATLYWYQQILGQGPKLLIQFQNNGVVDDSQLPKDRFSAERLKGVDSTLKIQPAKLEDSAVYLCASSLGVGKLGGEQYFGPGTRLTVT.

DNA for the CDR3: TGTGCCAGCAGCCTGCCGGCCGGGGCCCCCCAACAGTACTTC. This translates into CASSLPAGAPQQYF. The genes are TRBV6-6 and TRBJ2-7; D possibly uses TRBD1 or TRBD2 (5 bases each). The CDR3 has 14 residues. Germline values: CDR1 MNHNY, CDR2 SVGAGI (reference sequence). The V gene lost 6 bases and the J gene lost 10 bases, with 22 bases spanning the gap.

This chain uses TRBV5-1 with TRBJ2-7, with 13 bases identical to TRBD2. The V gene end was trimmed by 0 bases and the J gene end by 3 bases; junction bases not matched to a gene: 12. Per the germline V gene, CDR1 is SGHRS and CDR2 is YFSETQ. The CDR3 runs 19 residues. In nucleotides, the CDR3 is TGCGCCAGCAGCTTGGCCGTACTAGCGGGAGGGAAGATGCTCTACGAGCAGTACTTC. Translated, it gives CASSLAVLAGGKMLYEQYF.

The chain uses TRBV18 and TRBJ1-2; 7 bases agree with TRBD1. This CDR3 region has 13 residues. With V trimmed by 4 bases and J by 5 bases, 4 bases remained unmatched. Germline V gives CDR1 KGHSH, CDR2 LQKENI. The CDR3 DNA reads as TGTGCCAGCTCACAACAGGGGTCTTATGGCTACACCTTC. Encoded protein: CASSQQGSYGYTF.

The chain combines TRBV25-1 with TRBJ1-2, with 9 bases aligning to TRBD1. Trimming at V came to 4 bases and at J to 7 bases, leaving 7 bases not matched to a gene. The CDR3 sequence is 14 residues long. Germline V gives CDR1 MGHDK, CDR2 SYGVNS. CDR3 coding DNA: TGTGCCAGCAGTGCTCCCGGGACAGGGACTGGCTACACCTTC. It specifies CASSAPGTGTGYTF.

V is TRBV27 and J is TRBJ1-5; D not certain. Germline V gene data show CDR1 as MNHEY and CDR2 as SMNVEV (reference sequence). This CDR3 contains 12 residues. Trimming took off 9 bases at V and 7 bases at J, with 13 bases between the two ends. The CDR3 loop reads CARPLTHQPQHF. In nucleotides, the CDR3 is TGTGCCAGGCCCCTGACGCACCAGCCCCAGCATTTT.

The chain uses TRBV30 and TRBJ2-3; 8 nucleotides agree with TRBD2. Germline V gene sequence: CDR1 GTSNPN, CDR2 SVGIG (reference sequence). CDR3 length equals 16 residues. J was trimmed by 5 bases and V by 0 bases; bases with no gene match: 10. In DNA form, the CDR3 reads TGTGCCTGGAGTGTTGGACTTATAGCGGGGATAGATACGCAGTATTTT. Its protein is CAWSVGLIAGIDTQYF.

The gene calls are TRBV28 and TRBJ1-5, with D possibly TRBD1 on 5 matching bases. The CDR3 covers 17 residues. Germline V lookup: CDR1 MDHEN, CDR2 SYDVKM. The V gene lost 3 bases and the J gene lost 0 bases, with 15 bases spanning the gap. In DNA, the CDR3 is TGTGCCAGCAGTTTCCGGCCGGGACGTAATAGCAATCAGCCCCAGCATTTT. Its translation is CASSFRPGRNSNQPQHF. The variable domain in full, with the rest retrieved from reference TRBV28 and TRBJ1-5, is DVKVTQSSRYLVKRTGEKVFLECVQDMDHENMFWYRQDPGLGLRLIYFSYDVKMKEKGDIPEGYSVSREKKERFSLILESASTNQTSMYLCASSFRPGRNSNQPQHFGDGTRLSIL.

This clone appeared once. The gene calls are TRBV11-3 and TRBJ2-7, with 8 bases identical to TRBD2. This CDR3 contains 16 residues. Looked up from germline, CDR1 is SGHNT and CDR2 is YENEEA. Trimming cost V 0 bases and J 5 bases; bases outside gene matches: 9. The CDR3 DNA sequence: TGTGCCAGCAGCTTAGAACCGGGACTAGGGCTACACGAGCAGTACTTC. It codes for CASSLEPGLGLHEQYF.

The V and J genes are TRBV5-6 and TRBJ1-5; D remains unclear. The CDR3 runs 16 residues. V was cut by 1 base and J by 1 base, with 12 bases left in between. CDR1 and CDR2 from the germline V gene are SGHDT and YYEEEE. The chain's CDR3 is CASSLNKRPSNQPQHF. In DNA form, the CDR3 reads TGTGCCAGCAGCTTGAACAAAAGACCAAGCAATCAGCCCCAGCATTTT.

The rearrangement uses TRBV18 and TRBJ1-5; 7 nucleotides agree with TRBD1. The CDR3 has 14 amino acids. With V trimmed by 1 base and J by 7 bases, 4 bases remained unmatched. The germline gives CDR1 KGHSH, CDR2 LQKENI. CDR3 loop: CASSPLPGGQPQHF. The DNA for the CDR3 is TGTGCCAGCTCACCACTCCCAGGGGGGCAGCCCCAGCATTTT.

The chain has TRBV5-1 and TRBJ2-7; 8 nucleotides align to TRBD1. With 4 bases clipped from V and 5 bases from J, the junction kept 8 bases outside the gene matches. The CDR3 contains 14 residues. Germline V gives CDR1 SGHRS, CDR2 YFSETQ. The CDR3 DNA follows: TGCGCCAGCAGCCCGCGGGACAGGCTGGACGAGCAGTACTTC. Translation: CASSPRDRLDEQYF.

The chain joins TRBV29-1 to TRBJ1-2; D not certain. V lost 6 bases, J lost 6 bases, and 8 bases lay in between. Germline-derived CDR1 and CDR2 are SQVTM and ANQGSEA. The CDR3 loop spans 10 amino acids. The DNA of the CDR3 is TGCAGCGTCTTAACGAATGGCTACACCTTC. This encodes CSVLTNGYTF.

The chain carries TRBV11-2 and TRBJ2-3; D not resolved. This CDR3 is 14 amino acids long. Per the germline V gene, CDR1 is SGHAT and CDR2 is FQNNGV. V was trimmed by 2 bases and J by 2 bases, leaving 8 bases between them. The CDR3 coding sequence is TGTGCCAGCAGCTTAAGGCAGCTCACAGATACGCAGTATTTT. It encodes CASSLRQLTDTQYF.

CDR3 coding DNA: TGTGCCAGCAGCCCGTTCGACAGGGGGCCTGCCGGGGAGCTGTTTTTT. Its protein product is CASSPFDRGPAGELFF. The chain carries TRBV4-2 and TRBJ2-2; TRBD1 agrees at 10 bases. There are 16 residues in the CDR3. J gave up 6 bases and V 4 bases, and 8 bases lay outside the gene matches. CDR1 LGHNA and CDR2 YNFKEQ come from the germline V gene.

The rearrangement joins TRBV9 to TRBJ2-5; 8 bases fit TRBD2. V was pared by 4 bases and J by 2 bases, with 16 bases of the junction left unmatched. This CDR3 region has 18 residues. Germline V gene data show CDR1 as SGDLS and CDR2 as YYNGEE. The CDR3 coding sequence is TGTGCCAGCAGCCGAGGGCCTTCCTTAGCGGGACAACAAGAGACCCAGTACTTC. Translation gives CASSRGPSLAGQQETQYF.

The chain recombines TRBV30 with TRBJ2-5; D is tentatively TRBD1 or TRBD2 (6 bases each). CDR1 and CDR2 (germline): GTSNPN, SVGIG (reference sequence). CDR3 size: 16 residues. Trimming shortened V by 3 bases and J by 5 bases, and 22 bases separated the two germline ends. CDR3 nucleotide sequence: TGTGCCTGGAGGAAGGGGGGTGCAGGGTCCGGGGAGACCCAGTACTTC. It encodes CAWRKGGAGSGETQYF.

The rearrangement joins TRBV5-4 to TRBJ2-1, with 8 bases lining up with TRBD2. J gave up 3 bases and V 0 bases, and 17 bases lay outside the gene matches. This CDR3 is 20 amino acids long. CDR1 and CDR2 from the germline V gene are SGHNT and YYREEE (reference sequence). CDR3 DNA sequence: TGTGCCAGCAGCTTGGGGCGATCGGGAGGGCCGTCCCCCAACTACAATGAGCAGTTCTTC. It encodes CASSLGRSGGPSPNYNEQFF.

The chain has TRBV7-2 and TRBJ2-7; D not resolved. The CDR3 contains 13 residues. Per the germline V gene, CDR1 is SGHTA and CDR2 is FQGNSA. Deletions cut 4 bases from V and 5 bases from J, with 12 bases between. In DNA form, the CDR3 reads TGTGCCAGCAGCTCCCCCTGGGGTAACGAGCAGTACTTC. It is translated as CASSSPWGNEQYF.

The rearrangement joins TRBV11-2 to TRBJ2-2; unclear D gene. Trimming left V 0 bases short and J 1 base short, with 6 bases between. The CDR3 sequence is 15 residues long. Germline CDR1 SGHAT, CDR2 FQNNGV. The CDR3 bases are TGTGCCAGCAGCTTAGAACGGTTGAACACCGGGGAGCTGTTTTTT. Amino acid sequence: CASSLERLNTGELFF.

This clone appeared a single time. The chain joins TRBV2 to TRBJ2-5, with TRBD2 as a possible D gene (6 bases). Germline V gives CDR1 SNHLY, CDR2 FYNNEI. V was trimmed by 6 bases and J by 2 bases, leaving 16 bases between them. The CDR3 has 15 residues. The CDR3 region is CASRSGGVRQETQYF. CDR3 sequence (DNA): TGTGCCAGCAGAAGCGGAGGGGTGCGACAAGAGACCCAGTACTTC.

This clone has just one count. Here the CDR3 reads CASRMTSGRTVYEQYF. CDR3 bases: TGTGCCAGCCGAATGACTAGCGGGAGGACGGTATACGAGCAGTACTTC. This chain joins TRBV2 and TRBJ2-7; 13 bases are shared with TRBD2. From germline, CDR1 is SNHLY and CDR2 FYNNEI. The V gene end was trimmed by 8 bases and the J gene end by 4 bases; junction bases not matched to a gene: 11. CDR3 length equals 16 residues.

This clone was counted a few times. This chain links TRBV6-5 with TRBJ1-2; TRBD1 might be the D (6 bases). The CDR3 has 13 residues. The V and J ends lost 6 bases and 4 bases respectively, with 12 bases between them. CDR1 is MNHEY, CDR2 SVGAGI, per germline. CDR3 sequence: CASSASGAYGYTF. CDR3 nucleotides: TGTGCCAGCAGCGCCTCAGGGGCCTATGGCTACACCTTC.

The chain carries TRBV30 and TRBJ2-1; 13 bases match TRBD2. Germline V gene sequence: CDR1 GTSNPN, CDR2 SVGIG (reference sequence). The CDR3 sequence is 16 residues long. The V segment lost 3 bases and the J segment 3 bases; nucleotides outside the gene matches: 5. The CDR3 here is CAWSGLAGVVYNEQFF. CDR3 bases: TGTGCCTGGAGCGGACTAGCGGGAGTGGTCTACAATGAGCAGTTCTTC.

The J gene is TRBJ1-4, the V gene TRBV25-1, with D tentatively TRBD1 (6 bases). Germline V gives CDR1 MGHDK, CDR2 SYGVNS. V shed 3 bases and J shed 3 bases, with 11 bases lying between them. There are 15 residues in the CDR3. The DNA for the CDR3 is TGTGCCAGCAGTGACTACAGGGTCCCTAATGAAAAACTGTTTTTT. Translated: CASSDYRVPNEKLFF.

CDR3 coding DNA: TGTGCCAGTAGTGCCCGACTAGCGGGAAGCAATGAGCAGTTCTTC. This codes for CASSARLAGSNEQFF. The chain joins TRBV19 to TRBJ2-1; 11 bases align to TRBD2. The CDR3 loop spans 15 amino acids. The germline gives CDR1 LNHDA, CDR2 SQIVND (reference sequence). V dropped 5 bases and J dropped 6; count of bases not matched to a gene: 6.

The gene calls are TRBV7-3 and TRBJ2-5, with 9 nucleotides matching TRBD1. This CDR3 region has 15 residues. The J segment lost 5 bases and the V segment lost 2 bases, leaving 6 bases of the junction unmatched. Germline values: CDR1 SGHTA, CDR2 FQGTGA. As DNA, the CDR3 is TGTGCCAGCAGCTTACACCCGACAGGGGGGGAGACCCAGTACTTC. Its translation: CASSLHPTGGETQYF.

The chain couples TRBV7-2 to TRBJ2-7; D is unresolved. Trimming stripped 2 bases from V and 7 bases from J, with 24 bases between. The CDR3 is made up of 17 amino acids. CDR1 is SGHTA and CDR2 is FQGNSA in the germline V gene. CDR3 nucleotides: TGTGCCAGCAGCTTACGGCAGGCTGGCGGCTGGGAAAGAGAGCAGTACTTC. This encodes CASSLRQAGGWEREQYF. The complete variable domain, with remaining parts taken from reference TRBV7-2 and TRBJ2-7, reads GAGVSQSPSNKVTEKGKDVELRCDPISGHTALYWYRQSLGQGLEFLIYFQGNSAPDKSGLPSDRFSAERTGGSVSTLTIQRTQQEDSAVYLCASSLRQAGGWEREQYFGPGTRLTVT.